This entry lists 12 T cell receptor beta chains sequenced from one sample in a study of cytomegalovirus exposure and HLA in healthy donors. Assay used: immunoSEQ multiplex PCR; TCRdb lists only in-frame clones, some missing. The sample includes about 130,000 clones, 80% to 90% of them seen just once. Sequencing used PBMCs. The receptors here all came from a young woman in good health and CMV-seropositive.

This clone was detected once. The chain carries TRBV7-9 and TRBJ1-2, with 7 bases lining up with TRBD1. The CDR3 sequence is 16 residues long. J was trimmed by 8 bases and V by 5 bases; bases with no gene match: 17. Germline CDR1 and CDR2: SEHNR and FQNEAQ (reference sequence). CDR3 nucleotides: TGTGCCAGCAGCATGGGGGACAGCCGAAAAGCGCGAGGCTACACCTTC. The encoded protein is CASSMGDSRKARGYTF.

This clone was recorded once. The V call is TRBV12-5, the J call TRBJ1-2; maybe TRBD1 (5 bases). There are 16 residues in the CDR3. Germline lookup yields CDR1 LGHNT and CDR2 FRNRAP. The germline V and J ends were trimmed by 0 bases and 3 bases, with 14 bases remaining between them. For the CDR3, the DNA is TGTGCTAGTGGTTTGGTACTTGGGGCAGGGTACTATGGCTACACCTTC. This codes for CASGLVLGAGYYGYTF.

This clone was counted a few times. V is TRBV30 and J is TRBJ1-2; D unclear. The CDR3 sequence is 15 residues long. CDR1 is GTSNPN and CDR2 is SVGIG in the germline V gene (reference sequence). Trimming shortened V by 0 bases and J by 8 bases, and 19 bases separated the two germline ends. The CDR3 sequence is CAWSVSGRLTEGYTF. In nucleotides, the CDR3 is TGTGCCTGGAGTGTAAGCGGTCGCCTAACAGAGGGCTACACCTTC.

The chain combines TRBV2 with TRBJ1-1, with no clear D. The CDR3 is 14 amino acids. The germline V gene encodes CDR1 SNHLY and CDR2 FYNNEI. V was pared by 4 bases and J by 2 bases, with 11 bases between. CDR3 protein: CASSVWQANTEAFF. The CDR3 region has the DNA TGTGCCAGCAGTGTGTGGCAGGCTAACACTGAAGCTTTCTTT.

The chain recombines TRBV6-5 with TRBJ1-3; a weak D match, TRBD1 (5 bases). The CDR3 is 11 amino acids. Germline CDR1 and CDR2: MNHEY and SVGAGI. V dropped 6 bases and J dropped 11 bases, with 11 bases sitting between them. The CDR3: CASSLGTAIYF. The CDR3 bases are TGTGCCAGCAGCCTCGGGACTGCCATATATTTT.

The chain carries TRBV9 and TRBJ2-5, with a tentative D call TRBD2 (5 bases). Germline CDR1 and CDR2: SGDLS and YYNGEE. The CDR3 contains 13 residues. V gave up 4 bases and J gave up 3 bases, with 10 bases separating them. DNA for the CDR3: TGTGCCAGCAGCCCCCCCGGGGAAGAGACCCAGTACTTC. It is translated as CASSPPGEETQYF.

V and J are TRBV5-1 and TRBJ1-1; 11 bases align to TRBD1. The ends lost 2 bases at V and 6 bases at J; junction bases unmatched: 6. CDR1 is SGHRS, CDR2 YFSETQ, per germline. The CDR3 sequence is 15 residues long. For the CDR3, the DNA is TGCGCCAGCAGCTTATCTGGACAGGGGGCTGCTGAAGCTTTCTTT. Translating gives CASSLSGQGAAEAFF. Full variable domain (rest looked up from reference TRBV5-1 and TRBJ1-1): KAGVTQTPRYLIKTRGQQVTLSCSPISGHRSVSWYQQTPGQGLQFLFEYFSETQRNKGNFPGRFSGRQFSNSRSEMNVSTLELGDSALYLCASSLSGQGAAEAFFGQGTRLTVV.

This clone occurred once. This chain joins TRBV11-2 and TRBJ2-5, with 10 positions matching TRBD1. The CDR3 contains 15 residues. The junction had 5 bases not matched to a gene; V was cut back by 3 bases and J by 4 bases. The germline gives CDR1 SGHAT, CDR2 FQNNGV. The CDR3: CASSFVTGGVETQYF. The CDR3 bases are TGTGCCAGCAGCTTTGTGACAGGGGGCGTAGAGACCCAGTACTTC. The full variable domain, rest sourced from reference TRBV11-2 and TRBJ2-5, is EAGVAQSPRYKIIEKRQSVAFWCNPISGHATLYWYQQILGQGPKLLIQFQNNGVVDDSQLPKDRFSAERLKGVDSTLKIQPAKLEDSAVYLCASSFVTGGVETQYFGPGTRLLVL.

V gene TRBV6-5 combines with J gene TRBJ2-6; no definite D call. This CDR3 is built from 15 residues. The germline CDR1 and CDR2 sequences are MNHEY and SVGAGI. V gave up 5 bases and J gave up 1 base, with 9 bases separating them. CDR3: CASSAVHSGANVLTF. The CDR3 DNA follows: TGTGCCAGCAGTGCCGTACATTCTGGGGCCAACGTCCTGACTTTC.

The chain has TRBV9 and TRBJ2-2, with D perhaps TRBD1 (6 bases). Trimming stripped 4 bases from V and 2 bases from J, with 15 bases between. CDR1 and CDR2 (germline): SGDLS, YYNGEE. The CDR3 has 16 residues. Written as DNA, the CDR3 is TGTGCCAGCAGCTTGTCCGGGACATCTAACACCGGGGAGCTGTTTTTT. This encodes CASSLSGTSNTGELFF.

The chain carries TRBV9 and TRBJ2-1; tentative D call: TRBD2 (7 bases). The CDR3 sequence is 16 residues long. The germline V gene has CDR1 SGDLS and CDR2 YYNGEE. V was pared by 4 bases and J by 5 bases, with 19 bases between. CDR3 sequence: CASSPLGGRSNNEQFF. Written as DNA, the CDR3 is TGTGCCAGCAGCCCCCTCGGGGGGCGATCGAACAATGAGCAGTTCTTC.

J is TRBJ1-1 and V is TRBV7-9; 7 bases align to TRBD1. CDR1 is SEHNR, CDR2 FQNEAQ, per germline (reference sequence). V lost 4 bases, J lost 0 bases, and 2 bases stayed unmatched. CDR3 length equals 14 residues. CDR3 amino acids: CASSSGTVNTEAFF. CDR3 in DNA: TGTGCCAGCAGCTCCGGGACAGTGAACACTGAAGCTTTCTTT. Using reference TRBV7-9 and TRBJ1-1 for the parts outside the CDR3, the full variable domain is DTGVSQNPRHKITKRGQNVTFRCDPISEHNRLYWYRQTLGQGPEFLTYFQNEAQLEKSRLLSDRFSAERPKGSFSTLEIQRTEQGDSAMYLCASSSGTVNTEAFFGQGTRLTVV.